These T cell receptor beta chains were read from a single sample in a study of blood T cell repertoires in COVID-19. Libraries were prepared by immunoSEQ multiplex PCR; TCRdb keeps only in-frame clonotypes and omits some of them. The data hold under 300,000 clones, with almost 85% observed a single time. Sequenced input: PBMCs or T cells enriched from blood (not recorded which). The receptors were sampled from a man in his forties who had recovered from COVID-19. CDR3s include the opening cysteine and the closing phenylalanine or tryptophan. A D gene is named only where the DNA matches it firmly. The size of a clone is reported for some rows only, either as once, few or many, or as a class for expanded clones.

V gene	clone size	J gene	D gene	CDR3 DNA	CDR3 protein
TRBV2	-	TRBJ2-4	-	TGTGCCAGCAAGGAGAATAGGAATCAGTACTTC	CASKENRNQYF
TRBV4-2	-	TRBJ2-3	-	TGTGCCAGCAGCCTTACGGGACTCCGCGGAGATACGCAGTATTTT	CASSLTGLRGDTQYF
TRBV9	-	TRBJ2-4	-	TGTGCCAGCAGCGTAGACAGTCTAGCCAAAAACATTCAGTACTTC	CASSVDSLAKNIQYF
TRBV18	-	TRBJ2-5	-	TGTGCCAGCTCACTCACTCGACAGCGAACCCAAGAGACCCAGTACTTC	CASSLTRQRTQETQYF
TRBV19	-	TRBJ1-2	TRBD1	TGTGCCAGTAGTATGGTCGACAGGGGTGGCTACACCTTC	CASSMVDRGGYTF
TRBV5-1	-	TRBJ1-4	-	TGCGCCAGCAGCTTGGTCGACCAGTCTGGGGCCCCAACTAATGAAAAACTGTTTTTT	CASSLVDQSGAPTNEKLFF
TRBV11-1	few	TRBJ2-7	TRBD1	TGTGCCAGCAGTCTCCCGGGACAGGGCTACGAGCAGTACTTC	CASSLPGQGYEQYF
TRBV14	-	TRBJ1-6	-	TGTGCCAGCAGCCCTCACTCGGGAGGGGCGAACCGTTCACCCCTCCACTTT	CASSPHSGGANRSPLHF
TRBV6-5	-	TRBJ1-1	TRBD1	TGTGCCAGCAGTACGCCTGGGACAGGGGGCAGCGCTTTCTTT	CASSTPGTGGSAFF
TRBV5-1	-	TRBJ2-1	TRBD2	TGCGCCAGCAGCCAGACTAGCGGGGGGCAAGGTGAGCAGTTCTTC	CASSQTSGGQGEQFF
TRBV3-1/TRBV3-2	-	TRBJ1-3	-	TGTGCCAGCAGCCAAGAGTGGGGGACTTACTCTGGAAACACCATATATTTT	CASSQEWGTYSGNTIYF
TRBV29-1	-	TRBJ1-5	TRBD1	TGCAGCGTTCAGACAGGGGACAATCAGCCCCAGCATTTT	CSVQTGDNQPQHF
TRBV30	-	TRBJ1-2	-	TGTGCCTGGAGTACAGCTTATGGCTACACCTTC	CAWSTAYGYTF
TRBV2	-	TRBJ2-1	TRBD1	TGTGCCAGCAGTAGGGGGCGTCACTCCTACAATGAGCAGTTCTTC	CASSRGRHSYNEQFF
TRBV9	once	TRBJ1-3	TRBD1	TGTGCCAGCAGCGTATCACAGGGGGAAGGAAACACCATATATTTT	CASSVSQGEGNTIYF
TRBV5-1	-	TRBJ1-6	-	TGCGCCAGCAGCTGGATAGGGGATAATTCACCCCTCCACTTT	CASSWIGDNSPLHF
TRBV5-1	-	TRBJ1-2	-	TGCGCCAGCAGCCCGAAAAGCCAGGGATTTGGCTATGGCTACACCTTC	CASSPKSQGFGYGYTF
TRBV6-1	-	TRBJ2-1	-	TGTGCCAGCAGTGCAAGCCTATCGGGGGAGACCCACAATGAGCAGTTCTTC	CASSASLSGETHNEQFF
TRBV19	-	TRBJ2-4	-	TGTGCCAGTAGTATAGTACCGGGGGGCGGCATTCAGTACTTC	CASSIVPGGGIQYF
TRBV3-1/TRBV3-2	-	TRBJ1-1	-	TGTGCCAGCAGCCAATTCTTGAGCACTGAAGCTTTCTTT	CASSQFLSTEAFF
TRBV28	-	TRBJ1-4	-	TGTGCCAGCACCCCCCGAGGTAATGAAAAACTGTTTTTT	CASTPRGNEKLFF
TRBV19	-	TRBJ2-3	TRBD2	TGTGCCAGTCGGCGGGAGGCATCCACAGATACGCAGTATTTT	CASRREASTDTQYF
TRBV20-1	-	TRBJ2-1	-	TGCAGTGCTCAGCGAAACAATGAGCAGTTCTTC	CSAQRNNEQFF
TRBV5-1	once	TRBJ1-2	-	TGCGCCAGCAGCGTCGGGGGGGCGAACTATGGCTACACCTTC	CASSVGGANYGYTF
TRBV7-9	-	TRBJ2-3	TRBD2	TGTGCCAGCAGCACAACTAGCGGGGGCCGCACAGATACGCAGTATTTT	CASSTTSGGRTDTQYF
TRBV27	-	TRBJ2-2	TRBD1	TGTGCCAGCACCAGGGGGCGAGGATTAGGCGGGGAGCTGTTTTTT	CASTRGRGLGGELFF
TRBV28	-	TRBJ2-7	TRBD1	TGTGCCAGCAGCCTCGGACAGGGAAACTACGAGCAGTACTTC	CASSLGQGNYEQYF
TRBV5-6	-	TRBJ1-1	-	TGTGCCAGCAGCTTCATGGGGCCAAACACTGAAGCTTTCTTT	CASSFMGPNTEAFF
TRBV19	few	TRBJ2-7	-	TGTGCCAGCGGCAGGGGTTACGAGCAGTACTTC	CASGRGYEQYF
TRBV10-3	-	TRBJ1-5	TRBD1	TGTGCCATCAGTGGTGGACAGGGCCTCAATCAGCCCCAGCATTTT	CAISGGQGLNQPQHF
TRBV7-3	-	TRBJ2-3	-	TGTGCCAGCAGCAGACTAGGGGCGGCAGATACGCAGTATTTT	CASSRLGAADTQYF
TRBV30	-	TRBJ1-6	-	TGTGCCTGGGACCGACAGGTTAAATTAGGTTCACCCCTCCACTTT	CAWDRQVKLGSPLHF
TRBV7-9	-	TRBJ2-1	TRBD1	TGTGCCAGCAGCTTAGAACGACAGGGCGATGAGCAGTTCTTC	CASSLERQGDEQFF
TRBV4-2	-	TRBJ2-3	TRBD2	TGTGCCAGCAGCCCGGGACTAGCGGACACAGATACGCAGTATTTT	CASSPGLADTDTQYF
TRBV28	few	TRBJ1-6	-	TGTGCCATCACACAGGGACGTTCACCCCTCCACTTT	CAITQGRSPLHF
TRBV2	-	TRBJ2-3	-	TGTGCCAGCACCCCTAGCACAGATACGCAGTATTTT	CASTPSTDTQYF